This T cell receptor (beta chain) originates from a study of cytomegalovirus exposure and HLA in healthy donors. Study results and caveats: Later, an analysis found that common viral pathogens appeared to be linked with several of the most significant clusters.

Healthy bone marrow donors made up the donor group. Trimming took off 1 base at V and 1 base at J, with 14 bases between the two ends. Per germline, CDR1 LNHNV and CDR2 YYDKDF (reference sequence). CDR3 length equals 16 residues. The primer mix had 60 Vbeta and 13 Jbeta primers. The protocol was immunoSEQ multiplex PCR, while the TCRdb copy is restricted to in-frame clones and leaves out a portion. The sample comprises some 130,000 clones, around 75% of which are singletons, and about 2.9% rests with the top ten. To note about this clone: The antigen is not known.

The genes are TRBV15 and TRBJ2-7; a weak D match, TRBD2 (6 bases). Sequencing used PBMCs. The TCR sequence derives from a middle-aged man in good health and CMV-seronegative. CDR3: CATSRGDTGTSYEQYF. CDR3 sequence (DNA): TGTGCCACCAGCAGAGGCGATACCGGGACTTCCTACGAGCAGTACTTC.